Here is one T cell receptor (beta chain) with its context. Healthy donors had no documented immune events, such as infections, while sampled. The sample comes from a study of identifying expanded T cells in peripheral blood. The germline gives CDR1 SGHTA, CDR2 FQGNSA. The ends were cut back, 2 bases at V and 4 bases at J, with 11 bases in the middle. This CDR3 comprises 14 residues. Sequencing was performed with immunoSEQ multiplex PCR; in TCRdb, only in-frame clones are kept and a portion is missing. This repertoire shows 70,000 to 95,000 clones, roughly 89% found once; its top ten account for roughly 7%.

The chain employs TRBV7-2 and TRBJ1-2; D is uncertain. The sequenced sample was blood. This receptor was taken from a person aged 18 to 75 in good health. In DNA form, the CDR3 reads TGTGCCAGCAGCTTATCTCCGGTGGGCTATGGCTACACCTTC. It codes for CASSLSPVGYGYTF.